Listed below are T cell receptor beta chains from one sample, sequenced in a study of cytomegalovirus exposure and HLA in healthy donors. The assay was immunoSEQ multiplex PCR, and TCRdb's table has in-frame clones only and misses some. The sample carries fewer than 120,000 clones, 60% to 85% recorded once. Sequences were obtained from PBMCs. These receptors were collected from a woman in her 30s in good health and CMV-seronegative. The CDR3 runs from the conserved cysteine through the conserved F or W. Each record gives: V gene, J gene, CDR3 protein.

TRBV28	TRBJ2-5	CASSLILREGHQETQYF
TRBV5-1	TRBJ1-1	CASREVGGTEAFF
TRBV10-3	TRBJ2-7	CAISERQGTYEQYF
TRBV6-1	TRBJ2-5	CASLRGPPETQYF
TRBV5-4	TRBJ2-7	CASSVGWGLLDNPYEQYF
TRBV15	TRBJ2-2	CATDRGQGNTGELFF
TRBV30	TRBJ2-5	CAWSYGHKETQYF
TRBV28	TRBJ2-7	CASSGGGYEQYF
TRBV29-1	TRBJ2-3	CSVEFVQGFADTQYF
TRBV15	TRBJ1-5	CATNDGQPVIIPQHF
TRBV29-1	TRBJ2-7	CSVVTGRSYEQYF
TRBV7-9	TRBJ1-6	CASSPLGRGGSPLHF
TRBV2	TRBJ1-2	CAAGGQGRGYTF
TRBV6-1	TRBJ1-4	CASSDRGRGEKLFF
TRBV10-3	TRBJ1-1	CAISESGNTEAFF
TRBV28	TRBJ2-1	CASRAPGKKQFF